This T cell receptor beta chain derives from a study of chemoradiotherapy in HPV16-positive cancers. Study in general: Functional T-cell assays on two HPV16-positive patients' cells defined candidate HPV-specific clones and common TCR motifs. Study results and caveats: Non-HPV-specific T cells did not expand in tumors during treatment, whereas candidate HPV-specific clones and E7-related motifs did. HPV-specific T cells were functionally defined from only two HPV16-positive patients.

After removal of 5 bases from V and 1 base from J, the junction contained 3 bases not matched to a gene. Germline values: CDR1 SNHLY, CDR2 FYNNEI. The CDR3 has 14 residues. Repeated repertoire sampling spanned the course of chemoradiotherapy. Sequencing used immunoSEQ multiplex PCR; TCRdb keeps in-frame clones, though not all of them. In the table there are 15,000 to 20,000 clones, more than 75% of which are singletons. Points on this clone: The antigen is not known.

J is TRBJ2-7 and V is TRBV2; 9 nucleotides line up with TRBD1. This clonotype originated in a human donor with HPV-associated anogenital cancer. The sample was taken from a patient who underwent chemoradiotherapy. CDR3 sequence: CASSLQGASYEQYF. Written as DNA, the CDR3 is TGTGCCAGCAGTCTACAGGGGGCGTCCTACGAGCAGTACTTC.